Below, one T cell receptor (beta chain) is given with its context. Its antigen is not identified. This sample was included in a study of T cell responses to AZD1222 COVID-19 vaccine. Study results and limitations: The sample set comprised mostly white British donors with more females, and clonal diversity was possibly underestimated. Close to half of all spike-specific TCRs reportedly target regions of the variants that are unmutated.

Trimming shortened V by 6 bases and J by 3 bases, and 15 bases separated the two germline ends. The CDR3 runs 14 residues. Germline-derived CDR1 and CDR2 are MDHEN and SYDVKM. The repertoire was sequenced with immunoSEQ multiplex PCR; TCRdb's copy has only in-frame clones and lacks some. Of about 130,000 clones in the sample, roughly 85% were seen once. The clonotype originates from an adult in good health. The sequencing used peripheral blood, collected on day 0 of AZD1222 vaccination. The gene calls are TRBV28 and TRBJ2-7; D possibly uses TRBD1 or TRBD2 (5 bases each). CDR3 protein: CASSKGRVLYEQYF. The CDR3 DNA sequence: TGTGCCAGCAGCAAGGGACGGGTTCTCTACGAGCAGTACTTC. The full variable domain, completed using reference TRBV28 and TRBJ2-7, is DVKVTQSSRYLVKRTGEKVFLECVQDMDHENMFWYRQDPGLGLRLIYFSYDVKMKEKGDIPEGYSVSREKKERFSLILESASTNQTSMYLCASSKGRVLYEQYFGPGTRLTVT.